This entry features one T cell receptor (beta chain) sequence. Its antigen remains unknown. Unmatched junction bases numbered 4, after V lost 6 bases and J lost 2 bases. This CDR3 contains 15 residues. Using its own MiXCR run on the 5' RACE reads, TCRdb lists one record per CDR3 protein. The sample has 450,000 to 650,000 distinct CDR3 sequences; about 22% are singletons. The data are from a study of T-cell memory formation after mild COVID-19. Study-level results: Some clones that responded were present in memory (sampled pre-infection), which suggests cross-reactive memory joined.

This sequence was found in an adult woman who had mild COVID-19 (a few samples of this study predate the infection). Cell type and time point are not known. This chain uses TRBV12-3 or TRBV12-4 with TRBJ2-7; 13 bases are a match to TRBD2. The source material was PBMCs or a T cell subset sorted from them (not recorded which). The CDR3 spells CASSQTSGGPYEQYF. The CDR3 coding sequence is TGTGCCAGCAGCCAGACTAGCGGGGGGCCCTACGAGCAGTACTTC.